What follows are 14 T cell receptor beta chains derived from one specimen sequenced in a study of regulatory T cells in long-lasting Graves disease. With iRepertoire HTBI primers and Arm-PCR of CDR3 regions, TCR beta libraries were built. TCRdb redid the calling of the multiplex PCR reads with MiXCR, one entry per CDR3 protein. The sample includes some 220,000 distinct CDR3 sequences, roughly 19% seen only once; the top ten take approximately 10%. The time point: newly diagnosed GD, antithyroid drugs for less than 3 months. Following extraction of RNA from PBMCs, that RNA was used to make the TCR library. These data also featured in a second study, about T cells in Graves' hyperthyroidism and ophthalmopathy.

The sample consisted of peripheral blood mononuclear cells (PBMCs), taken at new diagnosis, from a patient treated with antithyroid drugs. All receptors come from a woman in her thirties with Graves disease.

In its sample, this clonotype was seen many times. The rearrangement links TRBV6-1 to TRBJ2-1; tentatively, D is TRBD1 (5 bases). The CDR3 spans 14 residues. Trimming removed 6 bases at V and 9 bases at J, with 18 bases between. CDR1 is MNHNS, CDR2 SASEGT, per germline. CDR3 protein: CASSPKGQIGEQFF. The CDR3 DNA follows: TGTGCCAGCAGCCCCAAGGGGCAGATAGGTGAGCAGTTCTTC.

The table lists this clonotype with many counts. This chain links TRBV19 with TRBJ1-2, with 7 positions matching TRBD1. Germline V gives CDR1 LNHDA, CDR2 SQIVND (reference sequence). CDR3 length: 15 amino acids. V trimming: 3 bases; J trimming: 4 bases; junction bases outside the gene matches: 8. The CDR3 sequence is CASSMARGDSYGYTF. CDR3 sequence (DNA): TGTGCCAGTAGTATGGCTCGTGGGGACAGCTATGGCTACACCTTC.

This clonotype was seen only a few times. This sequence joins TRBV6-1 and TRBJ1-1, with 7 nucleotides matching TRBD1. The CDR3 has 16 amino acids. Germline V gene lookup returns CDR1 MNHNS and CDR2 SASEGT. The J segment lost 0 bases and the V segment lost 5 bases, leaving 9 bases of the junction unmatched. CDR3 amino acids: CASSTYYRGMNTEAFF. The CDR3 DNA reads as TGTGCCAGCAGTACTTATTACAGGGGCATGAACACTGAAGCTTTCTTT.

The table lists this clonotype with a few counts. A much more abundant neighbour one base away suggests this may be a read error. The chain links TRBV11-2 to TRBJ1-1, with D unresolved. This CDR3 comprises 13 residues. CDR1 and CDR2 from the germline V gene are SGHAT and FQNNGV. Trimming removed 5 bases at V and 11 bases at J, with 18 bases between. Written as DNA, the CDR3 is TGTGCCAGCAGCCCTAAGGGAAGCGATGACGCTTTCTTT. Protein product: CASSPKGSDDAFF.

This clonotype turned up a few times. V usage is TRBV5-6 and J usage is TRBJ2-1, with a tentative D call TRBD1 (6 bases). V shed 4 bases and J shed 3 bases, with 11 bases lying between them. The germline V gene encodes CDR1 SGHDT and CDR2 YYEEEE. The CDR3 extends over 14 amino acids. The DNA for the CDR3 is TGTGCCAGCAGCCCACAGGGTAACTACAATGAGCAGTTCTTC. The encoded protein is CASSPQGNYNEQFF.

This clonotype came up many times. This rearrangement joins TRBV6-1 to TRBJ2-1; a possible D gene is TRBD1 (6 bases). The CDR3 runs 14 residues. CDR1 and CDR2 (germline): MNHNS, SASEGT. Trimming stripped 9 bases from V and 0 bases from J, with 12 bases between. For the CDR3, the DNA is TGTGCCAGTCAGGGGCTGAGCTCCTACAATGAGCAGTTCTTC. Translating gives CASQGLSSYNEQFF.

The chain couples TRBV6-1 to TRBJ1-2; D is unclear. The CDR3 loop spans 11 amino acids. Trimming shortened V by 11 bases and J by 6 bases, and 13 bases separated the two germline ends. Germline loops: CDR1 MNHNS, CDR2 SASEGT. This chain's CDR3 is CAGGGGNGYTF. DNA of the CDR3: TGTGCCGGAGGAGGAGGGAATGGCTACACCTTC.

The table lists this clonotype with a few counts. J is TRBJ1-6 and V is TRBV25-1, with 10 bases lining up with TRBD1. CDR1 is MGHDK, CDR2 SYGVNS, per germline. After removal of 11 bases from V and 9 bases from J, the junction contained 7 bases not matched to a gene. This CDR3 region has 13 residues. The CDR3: CAGTGTGVSPLHF. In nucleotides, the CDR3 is TGTGCCGGCACCGGGACAGGGGTTTCACCCCTCCACTTT.

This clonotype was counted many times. The CDR3 here is CASSPRQEAYNSPLHF. The CDR3 nucleotides read TGTGCCAGCAGTCCCCGACAGGAGGCCTATAATTCACCCCTCCACTTT. V gene TRBV27 combines with J gene TRBJ1-6; a possible D gene is TRBD1 (6 bases). With 5 bases removed from V and 2 bases from J, the gap between germline ends came to 13 bases. CDR1 is MNHEY and CDR2 is SMNVEV in the germline V gene (reference sequence). The CDR3 has 16 amino acids.

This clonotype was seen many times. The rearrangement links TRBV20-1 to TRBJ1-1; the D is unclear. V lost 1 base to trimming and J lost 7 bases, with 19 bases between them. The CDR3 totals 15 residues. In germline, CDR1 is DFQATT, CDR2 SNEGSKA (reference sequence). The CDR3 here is CSARAGGSWIIEAFF. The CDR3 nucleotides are TGCAGTGCTAGAGCCGGAGGGAGTTGGATCATTGAAGCTTTCTTT.

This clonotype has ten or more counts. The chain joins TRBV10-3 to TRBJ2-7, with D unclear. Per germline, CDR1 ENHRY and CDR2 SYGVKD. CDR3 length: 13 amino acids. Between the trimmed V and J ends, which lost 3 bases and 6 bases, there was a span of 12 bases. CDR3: CAISEAGVGEQYF. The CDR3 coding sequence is TGTGCCATCAGTGAAGCAGGCGTTGGCGAGCAGTACTTC.

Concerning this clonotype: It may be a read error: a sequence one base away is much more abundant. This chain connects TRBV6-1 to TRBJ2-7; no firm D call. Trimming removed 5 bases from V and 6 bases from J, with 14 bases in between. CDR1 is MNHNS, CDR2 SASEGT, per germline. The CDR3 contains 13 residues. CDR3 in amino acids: CASSPSGWGEQYF. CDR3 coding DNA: TGTGCCAGCAGTCCTTCCGGGTGGGGCGAGCAGTACTTC.

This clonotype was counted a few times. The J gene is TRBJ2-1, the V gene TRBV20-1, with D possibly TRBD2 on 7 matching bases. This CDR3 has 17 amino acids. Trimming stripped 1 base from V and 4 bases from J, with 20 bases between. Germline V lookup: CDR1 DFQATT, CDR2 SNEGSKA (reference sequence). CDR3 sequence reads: CSARALLGGAAYNEQFF. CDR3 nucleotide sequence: TGCAGTGCTAGAGCCCTTCTTGGGGGGGCTGCATACAATGAGCAGTTCTTC.

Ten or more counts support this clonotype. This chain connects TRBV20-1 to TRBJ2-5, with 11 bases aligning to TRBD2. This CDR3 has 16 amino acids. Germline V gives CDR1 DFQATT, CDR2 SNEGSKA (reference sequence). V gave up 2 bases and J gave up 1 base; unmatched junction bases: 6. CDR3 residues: CSARRVGLAGQETQYF. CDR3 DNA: TGCAGTGCTAGAAGGGTCGGACTAGCGGGCCAAGAGACCCAGTACTTC.